This T cell receptor beta chain came from a study of spatial heterogeneity in lung cancer. Study-level background: The study consistently detected more beta-chain than alpha-chain sequences. Whole-study findings and limits: Alpha and beta chain coverage of tumor T cells was estimated at about 7.5% and 12%, respectively. Mutation tallies in tumors tracked expanded intratumoral alpha and beta TCR counts.

Specified time point: sample taken at primary tumor resection. Donation came from around 72 patients with untreated early-stage non-small cell lung cancer. Whole RNA was taken from tumor, nontumor lung or frozen PBMC; it was then sequenced unsorted. A single record per CDR3 protein comes from TCRdb applying MiXCR to the 5' RACE reads. This repertoire shows 5,400 or so distinct CDR3 sequences, roughly a sixth found once; its top ten account for more than 12%. Germline V gene lookup returns CDR1 MNHEY and CDR2 SVGAGI. V was trimmed by 1 base and J by 8 bases, leaving 18 bases between them. The CDR3 is made up of 17 amino acids. As regards this clonotype: As yet, its antigen is unknown.

Sequencing was performed on lung tumor tissue, taken at surgery. The TCR comes from a male donor with early-stage non-small cell lung cancer. This chain uses TRBV6-5 with TRBJ1-6; D perhaps matches TRBD1 (5 bases). The CDR3 loop reads CASSYLGGPGRDSPLHF. CDR3 DNA sequence: TGTGCCAGCAGTTACTTGGGGGGACCGGGCCGGGATTCACCCCTCCACTTT.